This T cell receptor (beta chain) was identified during a study of CD8 T cells in Susac syndrome. General study results and limits: The study's TCR sequencing and HLA analysis drew on a certain number of individuals. That number was acknowledged as relatively small.

V gave up 5 bases and J gave up 0 bases; unmatched junction bases: 4. Germline CDR1 and CDR2: SEHNR and FQNEAQ (reference sequence). The length of the CDR3 is 17 residues. With random hexamers, about 0.5 to 1 ug RNA was reverse transcribed. TCRdb re-called the immunoSEQ multiplex PCR reads through MiXCR, storing one row per CDR3 protein. The sample includes hundreds of thousands of distinct CDR3 sequences, 93% seen only once; the top ten take 0.06% to 0.08%. Points on this clonotype: Its antigen is undetermined.

The sequenced sample was CD4+ T cells from PBMCs. The chain is built from TRBV7-9 and TRBJ2-6, with TRBD1 matching 10 bases. The TCR sequence derives from a human donor with multiple sclerosis. The CDR3 spells CASSTRTGGSGANVLTF. The CDR3 DNA reads as TGTGCCAGCAGCACCAGGACAGGGGGCTCTGGGGCCAACGTCCTGACTTTC.